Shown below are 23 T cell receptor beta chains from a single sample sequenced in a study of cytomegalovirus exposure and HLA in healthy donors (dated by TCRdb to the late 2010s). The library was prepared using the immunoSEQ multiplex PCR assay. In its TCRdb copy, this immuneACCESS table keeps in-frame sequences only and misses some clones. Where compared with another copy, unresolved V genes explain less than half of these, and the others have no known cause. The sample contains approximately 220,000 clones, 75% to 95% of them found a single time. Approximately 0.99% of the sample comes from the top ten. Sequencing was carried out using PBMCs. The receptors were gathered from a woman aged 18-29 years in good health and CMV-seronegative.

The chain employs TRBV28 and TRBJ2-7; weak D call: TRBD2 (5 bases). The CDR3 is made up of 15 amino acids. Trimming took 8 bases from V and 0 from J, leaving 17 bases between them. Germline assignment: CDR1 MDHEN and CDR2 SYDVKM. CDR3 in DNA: TGTGCCAGCCAGAGGAGGAGACCGAGCTCCTACGAGCAGTACTTC. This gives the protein CASQRRRPSSYEQYF.

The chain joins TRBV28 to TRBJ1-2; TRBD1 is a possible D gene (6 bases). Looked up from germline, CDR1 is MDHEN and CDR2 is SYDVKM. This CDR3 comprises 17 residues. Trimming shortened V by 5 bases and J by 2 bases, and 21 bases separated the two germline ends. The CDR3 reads CASSPHTGTGLNYGYTF. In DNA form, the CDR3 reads TGTGCCAGCAGTCCGCATACCGGCACAGGGTTAAACTATGGCTACACCTTC.

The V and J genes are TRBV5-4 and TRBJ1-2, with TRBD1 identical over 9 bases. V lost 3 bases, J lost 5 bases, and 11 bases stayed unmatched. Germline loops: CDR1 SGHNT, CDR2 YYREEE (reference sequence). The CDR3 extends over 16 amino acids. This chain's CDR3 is CASSSPGTGKGYGYTF. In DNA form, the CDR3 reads TGTGCCAGCAGCTCCCCCGGGACAGGGAAGGGGTATGGCTACACCTTC.

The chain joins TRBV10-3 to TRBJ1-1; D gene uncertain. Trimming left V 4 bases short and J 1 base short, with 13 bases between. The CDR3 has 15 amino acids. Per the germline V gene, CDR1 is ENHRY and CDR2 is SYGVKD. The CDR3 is CAISVVHGANTEAFF. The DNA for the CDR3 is TGTGCCATCAGTGTGGTACATGGTGCGAACACTGAAGCTTTCTTT.

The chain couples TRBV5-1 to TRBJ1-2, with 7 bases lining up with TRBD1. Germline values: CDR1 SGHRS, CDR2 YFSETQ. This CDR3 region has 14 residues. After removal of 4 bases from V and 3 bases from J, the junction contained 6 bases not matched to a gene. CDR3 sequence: CASSPGGGDYGYTF. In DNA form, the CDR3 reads TGCGCCAGCAGCCCCGGAGGGGGCGACTATGGCTACACCTTC.

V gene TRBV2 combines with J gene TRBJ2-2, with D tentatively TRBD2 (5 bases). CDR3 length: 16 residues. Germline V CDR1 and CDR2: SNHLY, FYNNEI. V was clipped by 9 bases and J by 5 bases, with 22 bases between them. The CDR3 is CARTDSRVRATGELFF. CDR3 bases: TGTGCCAGGACCGATAGTAGGGTGCGGGCTACCGGGGAGCTGTTTTTT.

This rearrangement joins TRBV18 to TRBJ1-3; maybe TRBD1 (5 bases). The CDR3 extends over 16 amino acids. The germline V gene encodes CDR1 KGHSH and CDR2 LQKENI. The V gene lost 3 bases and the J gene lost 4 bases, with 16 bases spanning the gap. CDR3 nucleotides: TGTGCCAGCTCACCGTCACCAGGGTTTTCCGGAAACACCATATATTTT. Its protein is CASSPSPGFSGNTIYF.

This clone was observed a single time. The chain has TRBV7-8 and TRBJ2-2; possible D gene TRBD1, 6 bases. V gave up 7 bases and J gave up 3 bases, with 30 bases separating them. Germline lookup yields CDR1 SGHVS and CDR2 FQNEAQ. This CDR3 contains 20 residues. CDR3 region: CASKKRFGQGNSQHTGELFF. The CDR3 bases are TGTGCCAGCAAAAAAAGGTTTGGGCAGGGGAACAGTCAGCACACCGGGGAGCTGTTTTTT. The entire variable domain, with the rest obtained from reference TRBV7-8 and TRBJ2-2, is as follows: GAGVSQSPRYKVAKRGQDVALRCDPISGHVSLFWYQQALGQGPEFLTYFQNEAQLDKSGLPSDRFFAERPEGSVSTLKIQRTQQEDSAVYLCASKKRFGQGNSQHTGELFFGEGSRLTVL.

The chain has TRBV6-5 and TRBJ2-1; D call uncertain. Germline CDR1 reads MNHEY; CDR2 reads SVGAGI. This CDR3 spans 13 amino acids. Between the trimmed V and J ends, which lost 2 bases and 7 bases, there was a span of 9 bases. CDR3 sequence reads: CASSYLSRNEQFF. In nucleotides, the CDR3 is TGTGCCAGCAGTTACCTTAGCCGTAATGAGCAGTTCTTC.

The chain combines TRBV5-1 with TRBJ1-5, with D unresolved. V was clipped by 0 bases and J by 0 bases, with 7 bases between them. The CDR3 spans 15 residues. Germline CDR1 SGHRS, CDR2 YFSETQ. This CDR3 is CASSLGGNSNQPQHF. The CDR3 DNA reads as TGCGCCAGCAGCTTGGGCGGGAATAGCAATCAGCCCCAGCATTTT.

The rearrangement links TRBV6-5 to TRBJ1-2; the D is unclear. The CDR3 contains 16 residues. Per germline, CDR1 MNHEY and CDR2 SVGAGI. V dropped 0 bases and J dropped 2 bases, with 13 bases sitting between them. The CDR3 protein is CASSYSLRLRNYGYTF. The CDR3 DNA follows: TGTGCCAGCAGTTACTCGTTGAGGTTAAGGAACTATGGCTACACCTTC.

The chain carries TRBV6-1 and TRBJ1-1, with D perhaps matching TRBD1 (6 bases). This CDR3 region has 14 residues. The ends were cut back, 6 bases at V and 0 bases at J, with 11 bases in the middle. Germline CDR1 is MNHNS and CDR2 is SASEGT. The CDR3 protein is CASSLQGMNTEAFF. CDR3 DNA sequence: TGTGCCAGCAGCCTACAGGGCATGAACACTGAAGCTTTCTTT.

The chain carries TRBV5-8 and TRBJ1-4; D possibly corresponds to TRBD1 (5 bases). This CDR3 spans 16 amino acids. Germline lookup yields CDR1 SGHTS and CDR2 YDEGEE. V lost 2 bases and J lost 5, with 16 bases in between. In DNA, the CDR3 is TGTGCCAGCAGCTTAGGGGCCGCGCACTTCAATGAAAAACTGTTTTTT. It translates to CASSLGAAHFNEKLFF.

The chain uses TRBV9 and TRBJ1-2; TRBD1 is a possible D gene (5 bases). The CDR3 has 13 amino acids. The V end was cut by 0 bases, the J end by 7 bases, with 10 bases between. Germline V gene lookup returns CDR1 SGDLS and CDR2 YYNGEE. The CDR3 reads CASSVGSGAGYTF. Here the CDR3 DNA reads TGTGCCAGCAGCGTAGGGTCTGGGGCTGGCTACACCTTC.

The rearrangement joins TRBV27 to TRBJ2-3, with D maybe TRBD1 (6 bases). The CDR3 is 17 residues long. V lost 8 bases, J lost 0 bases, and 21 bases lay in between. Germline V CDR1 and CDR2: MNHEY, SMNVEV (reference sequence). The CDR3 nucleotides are TGTGCCAGCTCTCCCTGGGGCAGGGGAGCTAGCACAGATACGCAGTATTTT. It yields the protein CASSPWGRGASTDTQYF.

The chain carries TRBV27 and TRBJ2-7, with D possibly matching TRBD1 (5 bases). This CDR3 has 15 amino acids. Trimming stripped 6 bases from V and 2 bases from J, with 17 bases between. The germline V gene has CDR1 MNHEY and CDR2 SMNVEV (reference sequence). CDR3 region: CASRSQDFNPYEQYF. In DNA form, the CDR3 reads TGTGCCAGCAGATCACAGGATTTTAATCCCTACGAGCAGTACTTC.

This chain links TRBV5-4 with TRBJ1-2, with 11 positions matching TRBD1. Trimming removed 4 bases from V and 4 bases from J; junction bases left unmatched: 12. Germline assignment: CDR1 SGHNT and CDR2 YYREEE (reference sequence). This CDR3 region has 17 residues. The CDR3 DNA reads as TGTGCCAGCAGCACAGGGGGGACAGGGGGTGTTAGCTATGGCTACACCTTC. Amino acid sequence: CASSTGGTGGVSYGYTF.

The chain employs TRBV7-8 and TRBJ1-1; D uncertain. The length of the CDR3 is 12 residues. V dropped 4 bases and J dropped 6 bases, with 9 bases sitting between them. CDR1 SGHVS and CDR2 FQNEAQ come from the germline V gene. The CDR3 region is CASSSPLAEAFF. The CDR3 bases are TGTGCCAGCAGCTCACCTTTAGCTGAAGCTTTCTTT.

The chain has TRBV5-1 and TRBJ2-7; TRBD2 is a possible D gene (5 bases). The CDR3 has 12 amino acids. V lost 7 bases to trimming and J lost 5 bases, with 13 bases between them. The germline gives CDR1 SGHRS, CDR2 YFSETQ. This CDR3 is CASSVWGDEQYF. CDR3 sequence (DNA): TGCGCCAGCTCGGTTTGGGGAGACGAGCAGTACTTC.

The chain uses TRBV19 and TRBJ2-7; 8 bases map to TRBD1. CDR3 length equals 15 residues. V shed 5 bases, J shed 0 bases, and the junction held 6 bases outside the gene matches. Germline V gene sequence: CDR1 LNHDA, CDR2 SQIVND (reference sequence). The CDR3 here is CASSAPGQASYEQYF. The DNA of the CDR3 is TGTGCCAGTAGTGCCCCGGGACAGGCCTCCTACGAGCAGTACTTC. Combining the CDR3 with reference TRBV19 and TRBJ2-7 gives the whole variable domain DGGITQSPKYLFRKEGQNVTLSCEQNLNHDAMYWYRQDPGQGLRLIYYSQIVNDFQKGDIAEGYSVSREKKESFPLTVTSAQKNPTAFYLCASSAPGQASYEQYFGPGTRLTVT.

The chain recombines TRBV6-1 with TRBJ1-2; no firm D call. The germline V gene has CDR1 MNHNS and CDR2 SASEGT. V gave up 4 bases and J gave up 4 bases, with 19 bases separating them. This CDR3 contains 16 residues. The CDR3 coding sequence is TGTGCCAGCAGTGGTAATCGGGGATGGGCCTTCTATGGCTACACCTTC. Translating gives CASSGNRGWAFYGYTF.

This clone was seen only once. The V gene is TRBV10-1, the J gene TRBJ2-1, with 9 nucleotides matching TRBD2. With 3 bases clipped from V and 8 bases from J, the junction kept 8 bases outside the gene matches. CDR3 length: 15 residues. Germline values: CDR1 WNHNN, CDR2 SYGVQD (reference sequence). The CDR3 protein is CASSDYGGRADEQFF. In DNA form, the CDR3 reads TGCGCCAGCAGTGACTATGGCGGGAGGGCAGATGAGCAGTTCTTC.

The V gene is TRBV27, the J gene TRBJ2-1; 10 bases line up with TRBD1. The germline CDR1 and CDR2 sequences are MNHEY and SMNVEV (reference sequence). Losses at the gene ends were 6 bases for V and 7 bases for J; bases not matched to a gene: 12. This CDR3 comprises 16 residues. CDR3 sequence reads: CASSRNRDRGFNEQFF. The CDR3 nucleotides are TGTGCCAGCAGCCGGAACCGGGACAGGGGATTTAATGAGCAGTTCTTC.